Listed below are T cell receptor beta chains from one sample, sequenced in a study of circulating CD8 cells and anti-PD-1 response in melanoma. TCRdb used MiXCR to reprocess the reads, holding one entry per CDR3 protein. The sample has roughly 670 distinct CDR3 sequences, 5.3% seen once. This sample comprised CD8+ T cells from PBMCs, obtained at baseline or after one month of anti-PD-1 therapy (not recorded which). These receptors were taken from a human donor with melanoma. Each CDR3 is given with its conserved first and last residue. A D gene is named only where the DNA matches it firmly. Clone size is given for some rows only: seen once, a few or many times, or a class if the clone is expanded.

abundance,v_gene,d_gene,j_gene,CDR3aa,CDR3nt
large,TRBV28,NA,TRBJ1-4,CASSPGGRINEKLFF,TGTGCCAGCAGTCCCGGGGGGCGGATTAATGAAAAACTGTTTTTT
large,TRBV6-6,TRBD2,TRBJ2-3,CASRGWTSGGTSTDTQYF,TGTGCCAGCAGGGGTTGGACTAGCGGGGGGACTAGCACAGATACGCAGTATTTT
large,TRBV20-1,TRBD2,TRBJ2-3,CSARDPLAGGLDTQYF,TGCAGTGCTAGAGATCCCCTAGCGGGGGGGCTAGATACGCAGTATTTT
medium-sized,TRBV5-5,NA,TRBJ2-1,CASSLGLSGFGNEQFF,TGTGCCAGCAGCTTGGGTTTGTCCGGATTCGGGAATGAGCAGTTCTTC
medium-sized,TRBV7-2,NA,TRBJ2-3,CASSETSSTDTQYF,TGTGCCAGCAGCGAAACGAGCAGCACAGATACGCAGTATTTT
large,TRBV28,TRBD1,TRBJ1-1,CATRGPDRGDTEAFF,TGTGCCACCAGGGGCCCCGACAGGGGTGACACTGAAGCTTTCTTT
medium-sized,TRBV23-1,NA,TRBJ2-7,CASSQWGSRPYEQYF,TGCGCCAGCAGTCAATGGGGGAGTCGCCCCTACGAGCAGTACTTC
large,TRBV5-5,NA,TRBJ1-1,CASSLEGGTTEAFF,TGTGCCAGCAGCTTGGAAGGGGGTACCACTGAAGCTTTCTTT
large,TRBV6-2/TRBV6-3,TRBD1,TRBJ1-1,CASSQTGEHTEAFF,TGTGCCAGCAGTCAAACAGGGGAACACACTGAAGCTTTCTTT
medium-sized,TRBV29-1,TRBD2,TRBJ2-1,CSVATSGDEQFF,TGCAGCGTTGCCACTAGCGGGGATGAGCAGTTCTTC
large,TRBV28,NA,TRBJ2-5,CASSLVGASWETQYF,TGTGCCAGCAGCTTGGTAGGGGCCAGTTGGGAGACCCAGTACTTC
few,TRBV9,NA,TRBJ2-7,CASSADGSPEFGQYF,TGTGCCAGCAGCGCAGATGGGTCCCCTGAGTTTGGGCAGTACTTC
large,TRBV3-1,TRBD1,TRBJ1-6,CASSRGEDRGTGSPLHF,TGTGCCAGCAGCAGGGGGGAGGACAGGGGAACCGGATCACCCCTCCACTTT
NA,TRBV28,NA,TRBJ2-7,CASSSWGVSYEQYF,TGTGCCAGCAGTTCCTGGGGGGTGAGCTACGAGCAGTACTTC
medium-sized,TRBV11-2,NA,TRBJ2-1,CASSLAGSSYNEQFF,TGTGCCAGCAGCTTAGCCGGGAGCTCCTACAATGAGCAGTTCTTC
medium-sized,TRBV14,TRBD2,TRBJ2-1,CASSQLFLAGPYNEQFF,TGTGCCAGCAGCCAACTGTTTCTAGCGGGGCCGTACAATGAGCAGTTCTTC
large,TRBV4-1,NA,TRBJ1-6,CASSQGRGATLHF,TGCGCCAGCAGCCAAGGAAGAGGGGCCACCCTCCACTTT
medium-sized,TRBV11-2,NA,TRBJ2-1,CASSLGSGGEQFF,TGTGCCAGCAGCTTAGGTTCTGGGGGTGAGCAGTTCTTC
large,TRBV28,NA,TRBJ2-7,CASSPRTGSSYEQYF,TGTGCCAGCAGTCCCCGAACAGGGAGCTCCTACGAGCAGTACTTC
NA,TRBV19,NA,TRBJ2-1,CASSIGWTEQSF,TGCGCCAGTAGTATTGGTTGGACTGAGCAGTCCTTC
large,TRBV2,TRBD1,TRBJ2-2,CASSPRDSTGELFF,TGTGCCAGCAGTCCAAGGGACAGTACAGGGGAGCTGTTTTTT
medium-sized,TRBV23-1,TRBD2,TRBJ2-3,CASSQSLERDTDTQYF,TGCGCCAGCAGTCAATCGTTGGAGCGGGACACAGATACGCAGTATTTT
medium-sized,TRBV7-2,TRBD2,TRBJ2-3,CASSLERGYTQYF,TGTGCCAGCAGCCTTGAGCGGGGGTATACGCAGTATTTT
medium-sized,TRBV25-1,NA,TRBJ1-2,CASSESGIVSYGYTF,TGTGCCAGCAGTGAATCGGGCATCGTCTCATATGGCTACACCTTC
few,TRBV28,NA,TRBJ1-1,CASSLAGVVTEAFF,TGTGCCAGCAGTTTGGCAGGGGTAGTCACTGAAGCTTTCTTT
NA,TRBV27,NA,TRBJ1-2,CASGPTGTYYGYTF,TGTGCCAGCGGACCCACGGGCACCTACTATGGCTACACCTTC
large,TRBV19,NA,TRBJ2-6,CASSLVGANVLTF,TGTGCCAGTAGCCTCGTTGGGGCCAACGTCCTGACTTTC
large,TRBV25-1,NA,TRBJ2-1,CASSELLGANEQFF,TGTGCCAGCAGTGAACTTTTGGGGGCCAATGAGCAGTTCTTC
medium-sized,TRBV4-1,NA,TRBJ2-6,CASSLGAGANVLTF,TGCGCCAGCAGCCTAGGAGCTGGGGCCAACGTCCTGACTTTC
hyperexpanded,TRBV20-1,NA,TRBJ2-7,CSARDHASLSYEQYF,TGCAGTGCTAGAGATCATGCCAGCCTCTCCTACGAGCAGTACTTC
medium-sized,TRBV28,TRBD1,TRBJ1-3,CASRQQGSGNTIYF,TGTGCCAGCCGTCAACAGGGGTCTGGAAACACCATATATTTT
medium-sized,TRBV4-1,NA,TRBJ2-7,CASSQTVGGEFYEQYF,TGCGCCAGCAGCCAAACGGTAGGCGGGGAGTTCTACGAGCAGTACTTC
medium-sized,TRBV4-1,NA,TRBJ2-1,CASSHPGANEQFF,TGCGCCAGCAGCCACCCAGGGGCCAATGAGCAGTTCTTC
medium-sized,TRBV19,NA,TRBJ1-1,CASSFGANTEAFF,TGTGCCAGTAGTTTTGGGGCGAACACTGAAGCTTTCTTT
large,TRBV27,NA,TRBJ2-1,CASSFNPTVYNEQFF,TGTGCCAGCAGTTTTAATCCCACCGTCTACAATGAGCAGTTCTTC
hyperexpanded,TRBV19,NA,TRBJ2-7,CASSSGGYYEQYF,TGTGCCAGTAGTTCTGGGGGCTACTACGAGCAGTACTTC
large,TRBV2,NA,TRBJ1-4,CASSEEREKLFF,TGTGCCAGCAGTGAAGAGAGGGAGAAACTGTTTTTT
medium-sized,TRBV9,NA,TRBJ2-1,CASSVEDSSVGDEQFF,TGTGCCAGCAGCGTAGAGGACAGCTCCGTCGGCGATGAGCAGTTCTTC
medium-sized,TRBV5-6,NA,TRBJ2-7,CASSAGPSYEQYF,TGTGCCAGCAGTGCCGGGCCGTCCTACGAGCAGTACTTC
large,TRBV14,NA,TRBJ2-7,CASSPGTRYEQYF,TGTGCCAGCAGCCCCGGGACTCGCTACGAGCAGTACTTC